The source of this TCR beta chain is a study of Ad26.COV2.S vaccination and SARS-CoV-2 variants. Study-wide background: Once, or twice with 56 days between doses, Ad26.COV2.S was given intramuscularly.

Documented treatment: some 20 received Ad26.COV2.S at low or high dose, single or two shots; roughly five received placebo; per-sample allocation not given. Samples analyzed were those drawn on day 63 after the first vaccine or placebo injection. Libraries were prepared by immunoSEQ multiplex PCR; TCRdb keeps only in-frame clonotypes and omits some of them. The sample includes about 680,000 clones, roughly 90% of them seen just once. This clone was seen a handful of times. V lost 4 bases and J 2 bases, leaving 8 bases between the germline ends. The CDR3 totals 13 residues. The germline CDR1 and CDR2 sequences are MNHEY and SVGEGT.

The receptor was derived from a person between 18 and 65 years old who received the Ad26.COV2.S COVID-19 vaccine or a placebo. Specimen: peripheral blood, collected in a trial of Ad26.COV2.S vaccine versus placebo. The chain combines TRBV6-2 or TRBV6-3 with TRBJ1-2, with D possibly being TRBD1 (5 bases). The chain's CDR3 is CASSWGRNYGYTF. The CDR3 nucleotides read TGTGCCAGCAGTTGGGGCCGAAACTATGGCTACACCTTC.